This section outlines one T cell receptor beta chain sequence together with its context. This entry belongs to a study of blood T cell repertoires in COVID-19. As processed by the authors: Reference gene primer amplification yielded estimated nucleated cell counts. Data came from immunoSEQ multiplex PCR; TCRdb stores just in-frame clones and leaves some out. The V and J calls and clone size come from that table; D and trimming were worked out from the DNA. The table lists some 180,000 clones, around four fifths of them singletons. Trimming cost V 0 bases and J 2 bases; bases outside gene matches: 5. CDR1 and CDR2 (germline): SGDLS, YYNGEE. The CDR3 loop spans 17 amino acids.

This rearrangement joins TRBV9 to TRBJ2-3; 11 bases fit TRBD2. The source material was peripheral blood. The clonotype was recovered from a woman of 80 years or more with acute or convalescent COVID-19. The DNA for the CDR3 is TGTGCCAGCAGCGTAGGGCCTAGCGGGAGGTTCACAGATACGCAGTATTTT. Its translation: CASSVGPSGRFTDTQYF. The full variable domain, completed using reference TRBV9 and TRBJ2-3, is DSGVTQTPKHLITATGQRVTLRCSPRSGDLSVYWYQQSLDQGLQFLIQYYNGEERAKGNILERFSAQQFPDLHSELNLSSLELGDSALYFCASSVGPSGRFTDTQYFGPGTRLTVL.